One TCR beta chain is described in this entry. No antigen is known for it. Donors, without exception, were Caucasian adults residing in Nashville, Tennessee. Partitioning of CD4+ cells yielded a CD45RA+ naive subset and a CD45RA-negative memory subset. Data came from immunoSEQ multiplex PCR; TCRdb stores just in-frame clones and leaves some out. The sample lists around 510,000 clones; approximately 95% were seen once. These data originate in a study of shared clonotypes between healthy human individuals. Study conclusions and caveats: Clonotype sharing among the donors was expected to vary with sequencing depth. A generally larger estimated richness was seen in naive subsets than in memory subsets.

In germline, CDR1 is MNHNY, CDR2 SVGAGI (reference sequence). Trimming removed 5 bases at V and 5 bases at J, with 4 bases between. The CDR3 is made up of 11 amino acids. The genes are TRBV6-6 and TRBJ2-1; D call uncertain. This clonotype was obtained from a woman in her 30s in good health. Material: naive CD4+ T cells sorted from blood. The subset is: CD45RA+ positively selected. The CDR3 DNA reads as TGTGCCAGCAGTGTTAACAATGAGCAGTTCTTC. Its protein is CASSVNNEQFF.